The clone carrying this TCR beta chain was observed a few times. No antigen is known for it. TCRdb reprocessed the 5' RACE reads with MiXCR, giving one entry per CDR3 protein. The sample has 450,000 to 700,000 distinct CDR3 sequences, under 20% seen once; the top ten hold about 12%. The data were taken from a study of T-cell memory formation after mild COVID-19. Study-level findings and limits: Contracting clones from day 15 to 85 had balanced CD4/CD8; later expanders favoured CD4+.

In germline, CDR1 is ENHRY, CDR2 SYGVKD. There are 15 residues in the CDR3. The V and J ends lost 2 bases and 4 bases, in that order; junction bases with no gene match: 6. The sample taken for sequencing was PBMCs or a T cell subset sorted from them (not recorded which). The rearrangement links TRBV10-3 to TRBJ2-7; 9 bases agree with TRBD2. This clonotype originated in an adult woman who had mild COVID-19 (a few samples of this study predate the infection). Cell type and time point are not known. This chain's CDR3 is CAISEGAAGGYEQYF. As DNA, the CDR3 is TGTGCCATCAGTGAGGGAGCAGCGGGAGGTTACGAGCAGTACTTC.